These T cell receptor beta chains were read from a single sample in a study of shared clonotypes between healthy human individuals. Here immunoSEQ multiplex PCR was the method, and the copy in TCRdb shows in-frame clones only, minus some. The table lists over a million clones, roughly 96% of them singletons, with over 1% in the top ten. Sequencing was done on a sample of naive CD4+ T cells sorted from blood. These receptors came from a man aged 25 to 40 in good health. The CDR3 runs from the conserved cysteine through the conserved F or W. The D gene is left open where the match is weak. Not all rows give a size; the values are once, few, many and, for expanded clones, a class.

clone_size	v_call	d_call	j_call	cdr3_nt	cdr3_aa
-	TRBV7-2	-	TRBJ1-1	TGTGCCAGCAGCCATCAGCAGTGGGGGCTCACTGAAGCTTTCTTT	CASSHQQWGLTEAFF
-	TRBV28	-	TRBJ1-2	TGTGCCAGCAGGATGCAGGGGCTTTATGGCTACACCTTC	CASRMQGLYGYTF
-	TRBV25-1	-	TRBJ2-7	TGTGCCAGCAGTGATGGTTGGCAGGTTCACGAGCAGTACTTC	CASSDGWQVHEQYF
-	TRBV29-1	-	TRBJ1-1	TGCAGCGCCGATTCAGGTGGGAACACTGAAGCTTTCTTT	CSADSGGNTEAFF
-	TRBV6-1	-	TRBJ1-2	TGTGCCAGCAGTTCCACGGGGGGCACTGGGTATGGCTACACCTTC	CASSSTGGTGYGYTF
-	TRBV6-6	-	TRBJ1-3	TGTGCCAGCAGTCCCCGACAGACTGGAAACACCATATATTTT	CASSPRQTGNTIYF
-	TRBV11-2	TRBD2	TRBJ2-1	TGTGCCAGCAGCCTGGGACTAGCGGGGTCCTTCAATGAGCAGTTCTTC	CASSLGLAGSFNEQFF
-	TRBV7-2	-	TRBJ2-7	TGTGCCAGCAGCTTAAGGGGTGCGAAGGGGTGGGTGTCATACGAGCAGTACTTC	CASSLRGAKGWVSYEQYF
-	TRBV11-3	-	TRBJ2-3	TGTGCCAGTGCACTTCGCGGTGGGATTGGGGATACGCAGTATTTT	CASALRGGIGDTQYF
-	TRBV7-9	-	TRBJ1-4	TGTGCCGCCAGCCGGGCCTCAAATGAAAAACTGTTTTTT	CAASRASNEKLFF
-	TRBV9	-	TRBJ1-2	TGTGCCAGCAGCTCCCACCAGGCAGCTAACTATGGCTACACCTTC	CASSSHQAANYGYTF
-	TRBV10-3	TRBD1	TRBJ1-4	TGTGCCATCAGGGGGACAGGGGCGAATGAAAAACTGTTTTTT	CAIRGTGANEKLFF
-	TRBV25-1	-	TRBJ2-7	TGTGCCAGCAGTGCAAGGACGGGACTTCTATTC	CASSARTGLLF
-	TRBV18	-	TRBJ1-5	TGTGCCAGCTCACAGAATTTGGCAGGGAACAATCAGCCCCAGCATTTT	CASSQNLAGNNQPQHF
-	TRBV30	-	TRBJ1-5	TGTGCCTGGAGTGTAAGTGTTGGGGCGCGAGGCAATCAGCCCCAGCATTTT	CAWSVSVGARGNQPQHF
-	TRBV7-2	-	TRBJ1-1	TGTGCCAGCAGCTTACAGGGACTCCCTTACACTGAAGCTTTCTTT	CASSLQGLPYTEAFF
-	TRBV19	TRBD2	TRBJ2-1	TGTGCCAGTGGGCCGGGACTAGCGACAGGTGAGCAGTTCTTC	CASGPGLATGEQFF
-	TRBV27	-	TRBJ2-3	TGTGCCAGCAGTTTGAAACCCTGGACAGACACAGATACGCAGTATTTT	CASSLKPWTDTDTQYF
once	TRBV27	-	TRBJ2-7	TGTGCCAGCAGCCTCTGGACGGGACCTTCCTACGAGCAGTACTTC	CASSLWTGPSYEQYF
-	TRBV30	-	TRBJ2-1	TGTGCCTGGAGTGGGCTTTACAATGAGCAGTTCTTC	CAWSGLYNEQFF
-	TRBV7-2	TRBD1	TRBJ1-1	TGTGCCAGCAGCTTTCCGGGACAGGGAATTATGACTGAAGCTTTCTTT	CASSFPGQGIMTEAFF
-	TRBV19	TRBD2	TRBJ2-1	TGTGCCAGTAAAGGGGCTAGCGGGGGCCCGAGCTACAATGAGCAGTTCTTC	CASKGASGGPSYNEQFF